The 9 T cell receptor beta chains below were found in one sample sequenced in a study of tissue T cells after allogeneic stem cell transplantation. Time point defined: mouse harvest day 7 after allogeneic transplant. The graft held 10^6 splenic CD5+ T cells and 10^7 T-cell-depleted bone marrow cells. Clones were sequenced by immunoSEQ multiplex PCR, and TCRdb holds only the in-frame ones, with some missing. The sample has roughly 5,000 clones; 46% are singletons. The sample was skin. These receptors were collected from a female BALB/c mouse given C57BL/6 T cells with graft-versus-host disease after an allogeneic hematopoietic cell transplant.

For this clone: Genes and germline come from the mouse. The CDR3 end lies 1 residue beyond the end of the read and is filled in from the germline J gene. The V call is TRBV13-2, the J call TRBJ1-2; tentative D call: TRBD1 (5 bases). CDR1 is NNHNN and CDR2 is SYGAGS in the germline V gene (reference sequence). The CDR3 totals 15 residues. Between the trimmed V and J ends, which lost 0 bases and 1 base, there was a span of 10 bases. Incomplete CDR3 DNA: TGTGCCAGCGGTGATGCAAGGGGTGGAAACTCCGACTACACC. It translates to CASGDARGGNSDYT. The whole CDR3 sequence is CASGDARGGNSDYTF.

A remark on this clone: Gene names are mouse gene names. Coverage ceases 1 residue before the CDR3 finishes, and the germline J gene fills in the end. The chain combines TRBV16 with TRBJ1-5; D is uncertain. CDR1 and CDR2 (germline): SGHSA, FRNQAP. V lost 1 base to trimming and J lost 3 bases, with 4 bases between them. The CDR3 loop spans 13 amino acids. This CDR3 reads CASSLGPNQAPLF. CDR3 DNA, as far as it was read: TGTGCAAGCAGCTTAGGGCCCAACCAGGCTCCGCTT. The full variable domain, in which reference TRBV16 and TRBJ1-5 provide the parts outside the CDR3, is NAGVIQTPRHKVTGKGQEATLWCEPISGHSAVFWYRQTIVQGLEFLTYFRNQAPIDDSGMPKERFSAQMPNQSHSTLKIQSTQPQDSAVYLCASSLGPNQAPLFGEGTRLSVL.

This clone was seen more than once but under ten times. Gene names denote mouse genes. Sequencing ends 1 residue short of the CDR3 end; the germline J gene provides the rest. The chain uses TRBV26 and TRBJ1-1; no firm D call. This CDR3 spans 13 amino acids. Per the germline V gene, CDR1 is KGHPV and CDR2 is FQNQEV (reference sequence). Between the trimmed V and J ends, which lost 4 bases and 0 bases, there was a span of 6 bases. The chain's CDR3 is CASSREANTEVFF. The part of the CDR3 DNA that was read is TGTGCCAGCAGTCGAGAAGCAAACACAGAAGTCTTC.

In its sample, this clone was seen a few times. Genes and germline are mouse. The observed sequence ends 1 residue before the CDR3 terminus, with the missing tail filled in from the germline J gene. The chain recombines TRBV31 with TRBJ2-3; 8 positions agree with TRBD2. This CDR3 contains 15 residues. CDR1 is GKSSPN, CDR2 SITVG, per germline. The V and J ends lost 0 bases and 8 bases, in that order; junction bases with no gene match: 10. The CDR3 loop reads CAWSLVRGGAGTLYF. The covered CDR3 bases are TGTGCCTGGAGTCTAGTGCGGGGGGGCGCCGGAACGCTGTAT.

Details on this clone: Mouse gene names apply. The sequence runs out 1 residue before the end of the CDR3; the remainder is reconstructed from the germline J gene. This chain uses TRBV16 with TRBJ1-1, with D perhaps matching TRBD1 (6 bases). V was clipped by 0 bases and J by 6 bases, with 8 bases between them. The CDR3 totals 13 residues. The germline V gene has CDR1 SGHSA and CDR2 FRNQAP. The CDR3 spells CASSLDRGAEVFF. The CDR3 DNA, read in part, is TGTGCAAGCAGCTTAGATAGGGGGGCAGAAGTCTTC.

Regarding this clone: Mouse germline and gene names are used. The missing CDR3 end, 1 residue past where the read stops, is filled in from the germline J gene. The gene calls are TRBV13-1 and TRBJ2-7; 12 bases line up with TRBD2. This CDR3 is 14 amino acids long. The germline V gene encodes CDR1 NSHNY and CDR2 SYGAGN. J lost 6 bases, V lost 2 bases, and 3 bases had no gene match. CDR3 sequence: CASSEGTGGIEQYF. The part of the CDR3 DNA that was read is TGTGCCAGCAGTGAAGGGACTGGGGGGATTGAACAGTAC.

Worth noting for this clone: Gene names refer to mouse genes. The CDR3 end lies 1 residue beyond the end of the read and is filled in from the germline J gene. The rearrangement uses TRBV12-1 and TRBJ1-1; D is possibly TRBD1 (6 bases). CDR1 is SGHSN, CDR2 HYEKVE, per germline. Between the trimmed V and J ends, which lost 3 bases and 1 base, there was a span of 11 bases. The CDR3 has 14 residues. The part of the CDR3 DNA that was read is TGTGCCAGCTCTTCCAGGGGAGGGAACACAGAAGTCTTC. This sequence encodes CASSSRGGNTEVF. The complete CDR3 sequence is CASSSRGGNTEVFF.

Details on this clone: Gene and germline names: mouse. The part of the CDR3 DNA that was read is TGTGCCAGCAGCTTAGATTCTGGAAATACGCTCTAT. It translates to CASSLDSGNTLY. The full CDR3 protein reads CASSLDSGNTLYF. The chain combines TRBV3 with TRBJ1-3; no clear D. The read comes to an end 1 residue before the CDR3 does, leaving the germline J gene to fill in the end. Germline lookup yields CDR1 SNHLY and CDR2 FYNGKV (reference sequence). This CDR3 comprises 13 residues. Trimming removed 1 base from V and 0 bases from J, with 1 base in between.

Concerning this clone itself: Each gene name is a mouse one. The CDR3 end is not reached by the read, which stops 1 residue before it; the germline J gene fills it in. The genes are TRBV1 and TRBJ2-3; no reliable D call. The germline V gene has CDR1 NSQYPW and CDR2 LRSPGD (reference sequence). Trimming took 4 bases from V and 0 from J, leaving 8 bases between them. CDR3 length equals 14 residues. Incomplete CDR3 DNA: TGCACCTGCAGTGGAAGGGTTAGTGCAGAAACGCTGTAT. This codes for CTCSGRVSAETLY. The full CDR3 is CTCSGRVSAETLYF.